The 22 T cell receptor beta chains in this list originate from one sample, sequenced in a study of regulatory T cells in long-lasting Graves disease. Regarding time point: newly diagnosed GD, antithyroid drugs for less than 3 months. Researchers made the TCR library from RNA that was extracted from PBMCs. Construction of TCR beta libraries relied on iRepertoire HTBI primers and on Arm-PCR targeting CDR3 regions. Via MiXCR, TCRdb re-called the multiplex PCR reads, giving one row per CDR3 protein. The sample yields around 470,000 distinct CDR3 sequences, 14% seen once. Separately, the same data were catalogued under a study of T cells in Graves' hyperthyroidism and ophthalmopathy.

The sequenced sample was peripheral blood mononuclear cells (PBMCs), obtained at new diagnosis, from a patient treated with antithyroid drugs. The source is a woman aged 50 to 65 with Graves disease.

This clonotype was recorded at least ten times. CDR3 sequence (DNA): TGTGCCAGCAGTTTAATCTCTGGAGGTTCCTACGAGCAGTACTTC. Residues: CASSLISGGSYEQYF. V and J are TRBV28 and TRBJ2-7; D is possibly TRBD2 (5 bases). This CDR3 is 15 amino acids long. Trimming shortened V by 2 bases and J by 1 base, and 12 bases separated the two germline ends. In germline, CDR1 is MDHEN, CDR2 SYDVKM.

The sample holds a few counts of this clonotype. The chain joins TRBV29-1 to TRBJ2-3; 9 nucleotides line up with TRBD2. Germline CDR1 and CDR2: SQVTM and ANQGSEA. The CDR3 is 15 residues long. Trimming removed 4 bases from V and 1 base from J; junction bases left unmatched: 6. CDR3 protein: CSVAGLARRTDTQYF. DNA for the CDR3: TGCAGCGTTGCCGGACTAGCGCGGCGCACAGATACGCAGTATTTT.

This clonotype was picked up a small number of times. This rearrangement joins TRBV29-1 to TRBJ1-2, with D uncertain. V lost 6 bases and J 3 bases, leaving 11 bases between the germline ends. The CDR3 has 12 residues. Germline CDR1 is SQVTM and CDR2 is ANQGSEA. The chain's CDR3 is CSVTDIDYGYTF. The CDR3 DNA is TGCAGCGTCACCGATATAGACTATGGCTACACCTTC. The full variable domain, with the rest looked up from reference TRBV29-1 and TRBJ1-2, is SAVISQKPSRDICQRGTSLTIQCQVDSQVTMMFWYRQQPGQSLTLIATANQGSEATYESGFVIDKFPISRPNLTFSTLTVSNMSPEDSSIYLCSVTDIDYGYTFGSGTRLTVV.

Ten or more counts support this clonotype. The chain is built from TRBV4-1 and TRBJ1-1; D is unclear. Deletions cut 0 bases from V and 1 base from J, with 6 bases between. Germline V gives CDR1 MGHRA, CDR2 YSYEKL. This CDR3 contains 14 residues. The CDR3 sequence is CASSQDPRNTEAFF. In DNA form, the CDR3 reads TGCGCCAGCAGCCAAGATCCCAGGAACACTGAAGCTTTCTTT.

V gene TRBV5-1 combines with J gene TRBJ2-7; D might be TRBD1 (6 bases). Trimming stripped 0 bases from V and 3 bases from J, with 10 bases between. Germline V gene lookup returns CDR1 SGHRS and CDR2 YFSETQ. CDR3 length equals 14 residues. CDR3 residues: CASSLAQGIYEQYF. CDR3 DNA sequence: TGCGCCAGCAGCTTGGCCCAGGGGATCTACGAGCAGTACTTC.

The table lists this clonotype with a few counts. The CDR3 protein is CASSQVTERVVQYF. CDR3 DNA: TGTGCCAGCAGCCAAGTAACAGAGAGGGTGGTACAGTACTTC. This chain connects TRBV3-1 to TRBJ2-7; D perhaps matches TRBD2 (5 bases). The CDR3 extends over 14 amino acids. Looked up from germline, CDR1 is LGHDT and CDR2 is YNNKEL (reference sequence). V lost 1 base and J lost 10, with 17 bases in between.

This clonotype has at least ten counts. V is TRBV11-2 and J is TRBJ2-2; the D is unclear. CDR3 size: 14 residues. Germline V CDR1 and CDR2: SGHAT, FQNNGV. Trimming cost V 3 bases and J 0 bases, with 5 bases left between them. CDR3 DNA: TGTGCCAGCAGCTTTGGACCGAACACCGGGGAGCTGTTTTTT. Its translation: CASSFGPNTGELFF. The full variable domain, with the rest looked up from reference TRBV11-2 and TRBJ2-2, is EAGVAQSPRYKIIEKRQSVAFWCNPISGHATLYWYQQILGQGPKLLIQFQNNGVVDDSQLPKDRFSAERLKGVDSTLKIQPAKLEDSAVYLCASSFGPNTGELFFGEGSRLTVL.

About this clonotype: This clone may be a read error of a much larger clone one base away. The chain carries TRBV7-9 and TRBJ1-4; a weak D match, TRBD1 (5 bases). The CDR3 runs 19 residues. Trimming pared 4 bases from V and 4 bases from J, leaving 25 bases between. CDR1 is SEHNR, CDR2 FQNEAQ, per germline (reference sequence). CDR3 bases: TGTGCCAGCAGCTCGAAAGCCGGGACCCACGACTTGGGTAATGAAAAACTGTTTTTT. It specifies CASSSKAGTHDLGNEKLFF.

This clonotype has a handful of counts. The chain is built from TRBV28 and TRBJ2-1; TRBD2 matches 8 bases. CDR1 is MDHEN and CDR2 is SYDVKM in the germline V gene. The CDR3 loop spans 15 amino acids. With 6 bases clipped from V and 5 bases from J, the junction kept 9 bases outside the gene matches. The CDR3 spells CASSPLAGPHNEQFF. The CDR3 DNA sequence: TGTGCCAGCAGCCCCTTAGCGGGACCGCACAATGAGCAGTTCTTC.

This clonotype was counted ten times or more. The chain uses TRBV28 and TRBJ2-1; D is unclear. CDR1 MDHEN and CDR2 SYDVKM come from the germline V gene. This CDR3 has 14 amino acids. Trimming cost V 6 bases and J 8 bases, with 17 bases left between them. In DNA form, the CDR3 reads TGTGCCAGCAGCCCAAAAGCTAGATTCCATGAGCAGTTCTTC. It translates to CASSPKARFHEQFF.

The sample holds many counts of this clonotype. The chain carries TRBV6-5 and TRBJ2-7; D is unclear. Germline V gene lookup returns CDR1 MNHEY and CDR2 SVGAGI. Trimming shortened V by 0 bases and J by 2 bases, and 8 bases separated the two germline ends. The CDR3 has 14 residues. CDR3 nucleotide sequence: TGTGCCAGCAGTTACTCGCACGTAGCCTACGAGCAGTACTTC. This codes for CASSYSHVAYEQYF.

CDR3 sequence reads: CASSPPSPLNTEAFF. DNA of the CDR3: TGTGCCAGCTCACCACCGAGCCCTCTGAACACTGAAGCTTTCTTT. The chain uses TRBV18 and TRBJ1-1; unclear D gene. Germline V gene data show CDR1 as KGHSH and CDR2 as LQKENI. V was clipped by 0 bases and J by 0 bases, with 8 bases between them. This CDR3 has 15 residues. Full variable domain (outside the CDR3, taken from reference TRBV18 and TRBJ1-1): NAGVMQNPRHLVRRRGQEARLRCSPMKGHSHVYWYRQLPEEGLKFMVYLQKENIIDESGMPKERFSAEFPKEGPSILRIQQVVRGDSAAYFCASSPPSPLNTEAFFGQGTRLTVV.

The CDR3 region is CASSPVRGLGSNQPQHF. Here the CDR3 DNA reads TGTGCCAGCAGTCCCGTCAGGGGGCTCGGGAGCAATCAGCCCCAGCATTTT. The chain couples TRBV27 to TRBJ1-5; 8 bases are a match to TRBD1. V dropped 5 bases and J dropped 1; count of bases not matched to a gene: 10. The V gene's germline CDR1 is MNHEY and CDR2 SMNVEV (reference sequence). This CDR3 comprises 17 residues.

This clonotype was seen ten or more times. V and J are TRBV2 and TRBJ2-1, with a weak D call TRBD1 (5 bases). CDR3 length: 13 amino acids. V was cut by 5 bases and J by 9 bases, with 14 bases left in between. In germline, CDR1 is SNHLY, CDR2 FYNNEI. The CDR3 is CASSSQGLGEQFF. CDR3 DNA sequence: TGTGCCAGCAGTTCCCAGGGTTTGGGTGAGCAGTTCTTC.

This clonotype was recorded a few times. The chain uses TRBV28 and TRBJ2-7, with 8 nucleotides matching TRBD1. Per germline, CDR1 MDHEN and CDR2 SYDVKM. V lost 3 bases, J lost 5 bases, and 12 bases stayed unmatched. The CDR3 totals 16 residues. The DNA of the CDR3 is TGTGCCAGCAGTTTTCCGCGACTAGGACAGGGTAACGAGCAGTACTTC. Translating it yields CASSFPRLGQGNEQYF. Drawing the rest from reference TRBV28 and TRBJ2-7, the complete variable domain is DVKVTQSSRYLVKRTGEKVFLECVQDMDHENMFWYRQDPGLGLRLIYFSYDVKMKEKGDIPEGYSVSREKKERFSLILESASTNQTSMYLCASSFPRLGQGNEQYFGPGTRLTVT.

This clonotype showed up just a few times. J is TRBJ2-1 and V is TRBV27; 11 bases map to TRBD1. Per germline, CDR1 MNHEY and CDR2 SMNVEV (reference sequence). The length of the CDR3 is 17 residues. V trimming: 4 bases; J trimming: 1 base; junction bases outside the gene matches: 6. The CDR3 region is CASSWTGGRRSYNEQFF. The CDR3 region has the DNA TGTGCCAGCAGTTGGACAGGGGGCAGGCGTTCCTACAATGAGCAGTTCTTC.

The rearrangement links TRBV28 to TRBJ1-5; D ambiguous. The CDR3 consists of 12 residues. The germline V gene has CDR1 MDHEN and CDR2 SYDVKM. Trimming stripped 6 bases from V and 13 bases from J, with 16 bases between. The CDR3 here is CASSLGKSLQHF. Here the CDR3 DNA reads TGTGCCAGCAGCCTCGGGAAATCTCTACAGCATTTT.

In the case of this clonotype: Since a much larger clone is just one base distant, this may be a read error. CDR3 nucleotide sequence: TGTGCCAGCGGCGTGACCCTAGCGGGTGAGGCCCAGTACTTC. Its translation: CASGVTLAGEAQYF. V is TRBV27 and J is TRBJ2-5; the match to TRBD2 covers 8 bases. Germline V gene lookup returns CDR1 MNHEY and CDR2 SMNVEV (reference sequence). The junction had 14 bases not matched to a gene; V was cut back by 8 bases and J by 9 bases. The CDR3 covers 14 residues.

As regards this clonotype: The conserved phenylalanine or tryptophan normally closing the CDR3 is absent here, so this likely arose from a read error. The CDR3 is CASSLPPGHNEQFS. The CDR3 DNA sequence: TGTGCCAGCAGTCTACCCCCAGGGCACAATGAGCAGTTCTCC. The chain is built from TRBV12-3 or TRBV12-4 and TRBJ2-1, with a possible D match to TRBD1 (5 bases). The V gene lost 5 bases and the J gene lost 5 bases, with 13 bases spanning the gap. The CDR3 loop spans 14 amino acids.

The V call is TRBV7-9, the J call TRBJ1-1; TRBD1 aligns across 11 bases. The CDR3 has 17 amino acids. Trimming at V came to 4 bases and at J to 3 bases, leaving 10 bases not matched to a gene. Germline values: CDR1 SEHNR, CDR2 FQNEAQ (reference sequence). The CDR3 nucleotides are TGTGCCAGCAGCTCCCGGACAGGGGGCTATACGGACACTGAAGCTTTCTTT. It is translated as CASSSRTGGYTDTEAFF.

At least ten counts were recorded for this clonotype. The genes are TRBV15 and TRBJ2-5, with D maybe TRBD2 (5 bases). Trimming cost V 5 bases and J 2 bases, with 9 bases left between them. CDR3 length: 13 amino acids. Germline lookup yields CDR1 LNHNV and CDR2 YYDKDF (reference sequence). DNA of the CDR3: TGTGCCACCAGCGATGGACTTCAAGAGACCCAGTACTTC. It translates to CATSDGLQETQYF.

This clonotype was recorded a few times. The J gene is TRBJ2-5, the V gene TRBV5-8; no definite D call. Per germline, CDR1 SGHTS and CDR2 YDEGEE. Deletions cut 6 bases from V and 5 bases from J, with 11 bases between. The CDR3 is made up of 12 amino acids. The CDR3 is CASNKPRETQYF. As DNA, the CDR3 is TGTGCCAGCAATAAGCCGCGGGAGACCCAGTACTTC.